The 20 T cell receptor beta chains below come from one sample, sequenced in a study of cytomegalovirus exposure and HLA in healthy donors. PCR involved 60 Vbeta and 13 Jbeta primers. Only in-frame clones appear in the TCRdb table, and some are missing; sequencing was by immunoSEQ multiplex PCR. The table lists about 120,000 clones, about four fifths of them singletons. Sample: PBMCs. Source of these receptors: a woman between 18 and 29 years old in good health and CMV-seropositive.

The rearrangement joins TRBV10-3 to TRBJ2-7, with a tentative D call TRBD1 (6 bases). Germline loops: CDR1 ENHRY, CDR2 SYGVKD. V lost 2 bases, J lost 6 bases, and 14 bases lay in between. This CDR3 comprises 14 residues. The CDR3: CAISEEGRGVEQYF. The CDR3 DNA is TGTGCCATCAGTGAGGAGGGCAGGGGCGTCGAGCAGTACTTC.

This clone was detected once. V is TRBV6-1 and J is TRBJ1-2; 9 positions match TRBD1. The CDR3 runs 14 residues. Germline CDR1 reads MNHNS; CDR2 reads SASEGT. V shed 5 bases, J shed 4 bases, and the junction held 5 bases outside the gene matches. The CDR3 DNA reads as TGTGCCAGCAGTCCACAGGGGGCGAGCTATGGCTACACCTTC. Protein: CASSPQGASYGYTF.

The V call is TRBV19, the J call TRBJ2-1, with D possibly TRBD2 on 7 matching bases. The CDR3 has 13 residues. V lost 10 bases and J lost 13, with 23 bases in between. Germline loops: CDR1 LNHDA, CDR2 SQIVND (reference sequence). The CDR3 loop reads CATMRGEGPSQFF. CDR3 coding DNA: TGTGCCACCATGAGGGGGGAGGGCCCTTCTCAGTTCTTC.

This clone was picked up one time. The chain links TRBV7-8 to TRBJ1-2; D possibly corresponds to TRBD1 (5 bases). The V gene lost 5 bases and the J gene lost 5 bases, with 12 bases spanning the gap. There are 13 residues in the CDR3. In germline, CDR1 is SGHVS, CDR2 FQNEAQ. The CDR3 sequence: CASSMYDSYGYTF. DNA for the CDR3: TGTGCCAGCAGCATGTACGACAGTTATGGCTACACCTTC.

CDR3 loop: CASSIALGGYNEQFF. DNA for the CDR3: TGTGCCAGTAGTATAGCTCTAGGTGGGTACAATGAGCAGTTCTTC. The chain carries TRBV19 and TRBJ2-1, with D uncertain. Germline CDR1 reads LNHDA; CDR2 reads SQIVND (reference sequence). CDR3 length: 15 residues. V lost 1 base and J lost 4, with 11 bases in between.

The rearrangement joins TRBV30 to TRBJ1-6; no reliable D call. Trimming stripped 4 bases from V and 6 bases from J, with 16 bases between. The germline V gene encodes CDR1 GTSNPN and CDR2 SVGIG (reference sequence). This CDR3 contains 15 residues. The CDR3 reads CAWNALQVLNSPLHF. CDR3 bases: TGTGCCTGGAACGCCTTGCAGGTCCTTAATTCACCCCTCCACTTT.

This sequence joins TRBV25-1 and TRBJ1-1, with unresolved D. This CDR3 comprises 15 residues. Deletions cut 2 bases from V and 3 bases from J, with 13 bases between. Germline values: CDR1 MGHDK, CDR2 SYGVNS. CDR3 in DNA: TGTGCCAGCAGTGAAAGGCGGGGAAGGGACACTGAAGCTTTCTTT. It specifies CASSERRGRDTEAFF. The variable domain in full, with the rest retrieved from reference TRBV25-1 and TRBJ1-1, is EADIYQTPRYLVIGTGKKITLECSQTMGHDKMYWYQQDPGMELHLIHYSYGVNSTEKGDLSSESTVSRIRTEHFPLTLESARPSHTSQYLCASSERRGRDTEAFFGQGTRLTVV.

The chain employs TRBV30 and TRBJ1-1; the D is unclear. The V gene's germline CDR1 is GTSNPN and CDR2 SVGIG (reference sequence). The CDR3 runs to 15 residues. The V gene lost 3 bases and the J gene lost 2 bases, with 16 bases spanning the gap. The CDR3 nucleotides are TGTGCCTGGAGCCGCCGGGAGGCAGGAAACACTGAAGCTTTCTTT. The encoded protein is CAWSRREAGNTEAFF. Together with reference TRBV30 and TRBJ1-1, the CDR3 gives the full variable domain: SQTIHQWPATLVQPVGSPLSLECTVEGTSNPNLYWYRQAAGRGLQLLFYSVGIGQISSEVPQNLSASRPQDRQFILSSKKLLLSDSGFYLCAWSRREAGNTEAFFGQGTRLTVV.

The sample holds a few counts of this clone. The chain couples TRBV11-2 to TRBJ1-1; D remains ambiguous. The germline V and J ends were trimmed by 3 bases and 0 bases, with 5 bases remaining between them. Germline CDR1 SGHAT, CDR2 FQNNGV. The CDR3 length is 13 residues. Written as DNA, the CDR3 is TGTGCCAGCAGCTTTTCCTTGAACACTGAAGCTTTCTTT. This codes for CASSFSLNTEAFF.

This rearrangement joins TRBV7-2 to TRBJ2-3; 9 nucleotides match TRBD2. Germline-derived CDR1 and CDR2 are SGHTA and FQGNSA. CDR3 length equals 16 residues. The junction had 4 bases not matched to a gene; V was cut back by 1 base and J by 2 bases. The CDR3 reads CASSLVPSGATDTQYF. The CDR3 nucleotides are TGTGCCAGCAGCTTAGTCCCTAGCGGGGCCACAGATACGCAGTATTTT.

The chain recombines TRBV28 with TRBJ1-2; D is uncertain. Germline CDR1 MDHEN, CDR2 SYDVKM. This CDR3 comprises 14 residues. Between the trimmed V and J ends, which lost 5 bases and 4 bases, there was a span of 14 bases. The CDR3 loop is CASSPSIESYGYTF. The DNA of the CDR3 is TGTGCCAGCAGTCCCTCGATAGAGTCCTATGGCTACACCTTC.

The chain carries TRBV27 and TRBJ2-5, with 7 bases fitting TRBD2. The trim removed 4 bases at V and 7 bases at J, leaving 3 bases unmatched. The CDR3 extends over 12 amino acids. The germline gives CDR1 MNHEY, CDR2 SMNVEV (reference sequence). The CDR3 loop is CASSSPGGTQYF. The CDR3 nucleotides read TGTGCCAGCAGTTCCCCGGGGGGGACCCAGTACTTC.

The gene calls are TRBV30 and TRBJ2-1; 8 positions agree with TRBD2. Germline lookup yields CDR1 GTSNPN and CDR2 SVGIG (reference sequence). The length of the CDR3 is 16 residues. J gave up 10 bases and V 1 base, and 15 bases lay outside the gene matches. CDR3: CAWSGLWGLVGFEQFF. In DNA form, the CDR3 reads TGTGCCTGGAGTGGCCTCTGGGGACTAGTCGGTTTCGAGCAGTTCTTC. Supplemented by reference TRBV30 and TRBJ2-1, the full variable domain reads SQTIHQWPATLVQPVGSPLSLECTVEGTSNPNLYWYRQAAGRGLQLLFYSVGIGQISSEVPQNLSASRPQDRQFILSSKKLLLSDSGFYLCAWSGLWGLVGFEQFFGPGTRLTVL.

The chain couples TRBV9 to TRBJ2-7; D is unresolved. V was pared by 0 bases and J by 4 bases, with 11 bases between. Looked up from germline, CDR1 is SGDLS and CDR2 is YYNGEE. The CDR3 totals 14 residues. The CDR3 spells CASSVAPHVYEQYF. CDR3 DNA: TGTGCCAGCAGCGTAGCCCCCCATGTTTACGAGCAGTACTTC. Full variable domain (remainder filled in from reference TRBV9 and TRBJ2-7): DSGVTQTPKHLITATGQRVTLRCSPRSGDLSVYWYQQSLDQGLQFLIQYYNGEERAKGNILERFSAQQFPDLHSELNLSSLELGDSALYFCASSVAPHVYEQYFGPGTRLTVT.

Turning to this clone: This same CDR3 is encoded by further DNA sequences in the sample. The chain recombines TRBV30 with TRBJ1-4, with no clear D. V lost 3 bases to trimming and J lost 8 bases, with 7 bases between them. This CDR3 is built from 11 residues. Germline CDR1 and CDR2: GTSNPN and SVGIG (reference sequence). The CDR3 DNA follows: TGTGCCTGGAGACCCGGGGAAAAACTGTTTTTT. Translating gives CAWRPGEKLFF. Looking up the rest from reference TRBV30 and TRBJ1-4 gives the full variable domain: SQTIHQWPATLVQPVGSPLSLECTVEGTSNPNLYWYRQAAGRGLQLLFYSVGIGQISSEVPQNLSASRPQDRQFILSSKKLLLSDSGFYLCAWRPGEKLFFGSGTQLSVL.

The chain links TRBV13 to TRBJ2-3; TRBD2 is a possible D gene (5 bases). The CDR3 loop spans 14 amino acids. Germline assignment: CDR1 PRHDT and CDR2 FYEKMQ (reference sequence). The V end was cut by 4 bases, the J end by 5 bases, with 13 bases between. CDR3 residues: CASSSRADLDTQYF. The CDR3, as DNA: TGTGCCAGCAGCTCCCGGGCGGACTTAGATACGCAGTATTTT.

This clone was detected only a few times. CDR3 in DNA: TGTGCCACCTCGTTTGATGGGCGGGGTGGCTACACCTTC. Residues: CATSFDGRGGYTF. The chain links TRBV6-1 to TRBJ1-2; D is undetermined. Germline lookup yields CDR1 MNHNS and CDR2 SASEGT. Trimming removed 10 bases from V and 7 bases from J, with 19 bases in between. This CDR3 contains 13 residues.

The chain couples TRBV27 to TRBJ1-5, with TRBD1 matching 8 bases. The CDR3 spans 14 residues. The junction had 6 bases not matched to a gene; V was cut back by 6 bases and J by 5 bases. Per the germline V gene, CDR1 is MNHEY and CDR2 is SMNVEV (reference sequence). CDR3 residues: CASSLDRAYQPQHF. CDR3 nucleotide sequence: TGTGCCAGCAGCCTGGACAGGGCCTATCAGCCCCAGCATTTT.

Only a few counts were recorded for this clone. The CDR3 loop is CASRKTGALGGYYGYTF. The CDR3 DNA reads TGTGCCAGCAGAAAGACAGGGGCCCTCGGCGGCTACTATGGCTACACCTTC. The rearrangement links TRBV28 to TRBJ1-2; 8 bases agree with TRBD1. V was clipped by 6 bases and J by 3 bases; unmatched bases: 15. This CDR3 comprises 17 residues. Germline V gene sequence: CDR1 MDHEN, CDR2 SYDVKM.

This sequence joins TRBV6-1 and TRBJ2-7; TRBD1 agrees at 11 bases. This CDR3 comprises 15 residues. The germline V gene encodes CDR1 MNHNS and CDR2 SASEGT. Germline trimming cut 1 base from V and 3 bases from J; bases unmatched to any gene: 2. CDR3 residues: CASSEGTGGFYEQYF. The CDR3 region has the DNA TGTGCCAGCAGTGAAGGGACAGGGGGCTTCTACGAGCAGTACTTC.